Given below is one TCR beta chain in context. Its antigen is not known. The time point denotes: week 35, safety follow-up. A single vaccine dose contained 300 ug of mutant IDH1 20-mer peptide, and topical imiquimod was used with it. Eight vaccinations went to patients in weeks 1, 3, 5, 7, 11, 15, 19, 23. This specimen belongs to a study of a mutant IDH1 vaccine in newly diagnosed glioma. The overall study: At week 35 came visit V12, and visit V13 followed at week 47.

Study-wide results and limits: Pseudoprogression apparently lacked any relation to changes in top peripheral T cell clonotypes.

Only in-frame clones appear in the TCRdb table, and some are missing; sequencing was by immunoSEQ multiplex PCR. The table has roughly 48,000 clones, 76% seen once. The source material was PBMCs, sampled from a glioma patient whose treatment included an IDH1 peptide vaccine. This receptor was taken from a man in his forties with glioma.

CDR3 protein: CASSEGSSSYNEQFF. The CDR3, as DNA: TGTGCCAGCTCCGAGGGCTCCAGCTCCTACAATGAGCAGTTCTTC. J is TRBJ2-1 and V is TRBV7-2; possible D gene TRBD2, 5 bases. The ends were cut back, 8 bases at V and 0 bases at J, with 14 bases in the middle. Germline assignment: CDR1 SGHTA and CDR2 FQGNSA. This CDR3 has 15 amino acids.